What follows describes a single TCR beta chain. Amplifying from RNA transcripts, the study obtained TCR beta CDR3 regions. HTBI-primed RT-PCR formed the first round, and a multiplex PCR formed the second. MiXCR was run by TCRdb on the multiplex PCR reads, yielding one entry per CDR3 protein. The repertoire holds under 350,000 distinct CDR3 sequences, about a sixth seen once, with about 12% in the top ten. This entry comes from a study of Graves' ophthalmopathy and Graves' hyperthyroidism. Deletions cut 5 bases from V and 11 bases from J, with 13 bases between. Germline lookup yields CDR1 LNHDA and CDR2 SQIVND (reference sequence). This CDR3 spans 13 amino acids.

This TCR derives from an adult man with Graves' ophthalmopathy. Sequencing was carried out using peripheral blood. The rearrangement uses TRBV19 and TRBJ1-6; D ambiguous. CDR3 in DNA: TGTGCCAGTAGTCCCCAAGACGGTGCACCCCTCCACTTT. Its translation is CASSPQDGAPLHF. The entire variable domain, with the rest obtained from reference TRBV19 and TRBJ1-6, is as follows: DGGITQSPKYLFRKEGQNVTLSCEQNLNHDAMYWYRQDPGQGLRLIYYSQIVNDFQKGDIAEGYSVSREKKESFPLTVTSAQKNPTAFYLCASSPQDGAPLHFGNGTRLTVT.